This record covers a single TCR beta chain. TCRdb reprocessed the 5' RACE reads and keeps a single row for each CDR3 protein, giving no DNA. The specimen's table records around 400,000 distinct CDR3 sequences. This entry is derived from a study of monozygotic twins with inflammatory bowel disease. This CDR3 is 16 amino acids long. Germline-derived CDR1 and CDR2 are SGHRS and YFSETQ. Material: blood. This chain joins TRBV5-1 and TRBJ2-1; lacking DNA, the TRBD2 call made by TCRdb goes unchecked. This clonotype was obtained from a human donor with ulcerative colitis or Crohn's disease, or a healthy co-twin of an affected twin (not recorded which). CDR3: CASSRRTSGNNNEQFF.